This is a list of T cell receptor beta chains from one sample in a study of cytomegalovirus exposure and HLA in healthy donors. The data were produced by immunoSEQ multiplex PCR, yet TCRdb's version contains in-frame clones alone and is incomplete. The sample has 100,000 to 150,000 clones, approximately 80% seen once. The source material was PBMCs. These receptors were obtained from a man aged 35 to 55 in good health and CMV-seronegative. CDR3s include the opening cysteine and the closing phenylalanine or tryptophan. The D gene is left open where the match is weak. Clone size is stated in some rows and not others, as once, few, many or a class when expanded.

>-|TRBV30|TRBJ1-1|once
TGTGCCTGGAGTGAATACCCAGGGAAGAACACTGAAGCTTTCTTT
CAWSEYPGKNTEAFF
>-|TRBV5-1|TRBJ1-1|-
TGCGCCAGCAGCTTGGGGCAGGGAAATTTTAAGAACACTGAAGCTTTCTTT
CASSLGQGNFKNTEAFF
>TRBD1|TRBV4-1|TRBJ1-4|few
TGCGCCAGCAGCCAAAAGGGACAGGGGGCAGAAAAACTGTTTTTT
CASSQKGQGAEKLFF
>TRBD1|TRBV28|TRBJ2-7|few
TGTGCCAGCAGGTCGGGACAGGGTGCGCATAGCTCCTACGAGCAGTACTTC
CASRSGQGAHSSYEQYF
>-|TRBV2|TRBJ2-7|-
TGTGCCGGCATCGAACTTAGTAAGGACAGCTACGAGCAGTACTTC
CAGIELSKDSYEQYF
>-|TRBV4-1|TRBJ1-2|once
TGCGCCAGCAGCCAAGCCCGACAGGATAACTATGGCTACACCTTC
CASSQARQDNYGYTF
>-|TRBV27|TRBJ1-2|once
TGTGCCAGCACTACCCATTGGAGGGACTATGGCTACACCTTC
CASTTHWRDYGYTF
>-|TRBV9|TRBJ2-3|-
TGTGCCAGCAGCTCAGGCACAGATACGCAGTATTTT
CASSSGTDTQYF
>-|TRBV7-2|TRBJ1-1|-
TGTGCCAGCAGCTTAGGAGGGAACGCTTTCTTT
CASSLGGNAFF
>-|TRBV7-9|TRBJ2-5|-
TGTGCCAGCAGTCCCCGGGGACCGACAGGAGAGACCCAGTACTTC
CASSPRGPTGETQYF
>-|TRBV6-6|TRBJ1-1|-
TGTGCCAGTATACTTCAGGGGTACACTGAAGCTTTCTTT
CASILQGYTEAFF
>TRBD1|TRBV18|TRBJ1-2|-
TGTGCCAGCTCCCGGAGACAGGGTTGGGAGTATGGCTACACCTTC
CASSRRQGWEYGYTF
>-|TRBV27|TRBJ2-3|once
TGTGCCAGCCGCCCCCAGGGTGGGGCTGCAGATACGCAGTATTTT
CASRPQGGAADTQYF
>TRBD1|TRBV10-3|TRBJ1-5|-
TGTGCCATCAGTGATCGGGTACAGGGGGTACAGCCCCAGCATTTT
CAISDRVQGVQPQHF
>-|TRBV5-1|TRBJ2-5|few
TGCGCCAGCAGTCGAGGGCAGCAAGAGACCCAGTACTTC
CASSRGQQETQYF
>TRBD1|TRBV14|TRBJ2-2|few
TGTGCCAGCAGCGAAGACCGGGACAGGGTCACCGGGGAGCTGTTTTTT
CASSEDRDRVTGELFF
>-|TRBV5-6|TRBJ2-1|few
TGTGCCAGCCGGGGGGCTAGTGGAGGCAATGAGCAGTTCTTC
CASRGASGGNEQFF
>-|TRBV7-9|TRBJ2-1|-
TGTGCCAGCAGCGCGAATGAGCAGTTCTTC
CASSANEQFF
>TRBD1|TRBV27|TRBJ2-7|-
TGTGCCAGCAGTTCGGACAGGGACGAGCAGTACTTC
CASSSDRDEQYF
>TRBD2|TRBV7-7|TRBJ2-5|-
TGTGCTAGCAGCTCCGGACGGGGGGTCGGGGAGACCCAGTACTTC
CASSSGRGVGETQYF
>-|TRBV7-9|TRBJ2-5|-
TGTGCCAGCAGCAGTACAGGGTACCAAGAGACCCAGTACTTC
CASSSTGYQETQYF
>-|TRBV7-9|TRBJ2-4|once
TGTGCCAGCAGCTTATTGAGGGCGGGCAAAAACATTCAGTACTTC
CASSLLRAGKNIQYF
>-|TRBV5-8|TRBJ1-5|-
TGTGCCAGCAGCGGGGGCAACGGCAATCAGCCCCAGCATTTT
CASSGGNGNQPQHF
>TRBD2|TRBV9|TRBJ2-1|-
TGTGCCAGCAGCGTACTAGCGGGGGTGTACAATGAGCAGTTCTTC
CASSVLAGVYNEQFF
>-|TRBV27|TRBJ1-5|-
TGTGCCAGCAGTTCTCTCCAGGACATCAATCAGCCCCAGCATTTT
CASSSLQDINQPQHF
>-|TRBV14|TRBJ1-2|few
TGTGCCAGCAGCCAAGGGGGCGCGCCCCTTGGCTACACCTTC
CASSQGGAPLGYTF
>TRBD1|TRBV7-2|TRBJ2-3|few
TGTGCCAGCAGCTTATTACAGGGGGCAGATACGCAGTATTTT
CASSLLQGADTQYF
>-|TRBV2|TRBJ2-1|-
TGTGCCAGCAGTGAATACCAGGGTCTTGAGCAGTTCTTC
CASSEYQGLEQFF
>-|TRBV5-4|TRBJ1-2|-
TGTGCCAGCAGCTTACCCAGGGGAGCTAACTATGGCTACACCTTC
CASSLPRGANYGYTF
>-|TRBV4-1|TRBJ2-3|once
TGCGCCAGCAGCCAAGATCCCAGGGGCCCAGATACGCAGTATTTT
CASSQDPRGPDTQYF
>TRBD1|TRBV5-5|TRBJ2-7|-
TGTGCCAGCAGTTATCAGACAGGGCCGGTTGAGCAGTACTTC
CASSYQTGPVEQYF
>-|TRBV14|TRBJ1-1|-
TGTGCCAGCAGCTCTGGGCCAATCACTGAAGCTTTCTTT
CASSSGPITEAFF
>-|TRBV12-5|TRBJ2-3|-
TGTGCTAGTGGTTTGGGTAAAGATACGCAGTATTTT
CASGLGKDTQYF
>-|TRBV9|TRBJ1-3|-
TGTGCCAGCAGCGTGGACTCGACAGGCTCTGGAAACACCATATATTTT
CASSVDSTGSGNTIYF
>-|TRBV7-2|TRBJ2-5|-
TGTGCCACCCAAGGGGGATTTACAGGTCCCTCCGGGGAGACCCAGTACTTC
CATQGGFTGPSGETQYF
>-|TRBV6-4|TRBJ1-1|few
TGTGCCAGCAGTGCGACAGATAACACTGAAGCTTTCTTT
CASSATDNTEAFF
>-|TRBV6-6|TRBJ1-5|-
TGTGCCAGCAGTCTAGGGGCCAGCAATCAGCCCCAGCATTTT
CASSLGASNQPQHF
>-|TRBV7-8|TRBJ2-5|-
TGTGCCAGCAGCTTAGATCGCGTTTTCGGAGAGCAGTACTTC
CASSLDRVFGEQYF
>TRBD2|TRBV7-3|TRBJ2-5|-
TGTGCCAGCAGCTTAAGGGCGGGGGGATACCAAGAGACCCAGTACTTC
CASSLRAGGYQETQYF
>TRBD1|TRBV5-1|TRBJ1-1|-
TGCGCCAGCAGCTTGGGACAGGGGGAGAACACTGAAGCTTTCTTT
CASSLGQGENTEAFF
>-|TRBV19|TRBJ2-1|-
TGTGCCAGTAAGACTAGAACGGGAGTGAATGAGCAGTTCTTC
CASKTRTGVNEQFF
>TRBD2|TRBV27|TRBJ2-7|-
TGTGCCAGCAGTTCCGCCTTATGGGGGGGCTCCTACGAGCAGTACTTC
CASSSALWGGSYEQYF
>-|TRBV23-1|TRBJ1-6|-
TGCGCCAGGGGGGGAGACCCCCTTCTGAATTCACCCCTCCACTTT
CARGGDPLLNSPLHF
>-|TRBV6-1|TRBJ1-5|-
TGTGCCAGCAGTGAAATCTTGGGAGGGTATGGTCAGCCCCAGCATTTT
CASSEILGGYGQPQHF
>-|TRBV20-1|TRBJ2-7|-
TGCAGTGCAGGGGGGGTTCCCGAGCAGTACTTC
CSAGGVPEQYF
>-|TRBV7-3|TRBJ1-1|-
TGTGCCAGCAGCCCCGGGGGGGTGGTCACTGAAGCTTTCTTT
CASSPGGVVTEAFF
>TRBD1|TRBV25-1|TRBJ2-3|-
TGTGCCAGCAGTGAGACAGGGGGTATGGATACGCAGTATTTT
CASSETGGMDTQYF
>TRBD1|TRBV4-1|TRBJ1-2|-
TGCGCCAGCAGCATTCCTTCGACAGGGACCGCTGGCTACACCTTC
CASSIPSTGTAGYTF
>-|TRBV15|TRBJ1-1|-
TGTGCCACCAGCAGAGATCGTATAGGGAGGACTGAAGCTTTCTTT
CATSRDRIGRTEAFF
>-|TRBV2|TRBJ1-5|-
TGTGCCAGCCGGCAGGATAGCAATCAGCCCCAGCATTTT
CASRQDSNQPQHF
>TRBD1|TRBV25-1|TRBJ2-5|-
TGTGCCAGCAACAGGGGGCGCGGGCAAGAGACCCAGTACTTC
CASNRGRGQETQYF
>-|TRBV10-3|TRBJ2-1|-
TGTGCCATCAGTCCCAGGTCCTCCTACAATGAGCAGTTCTTC
CAISPRSSYNEQFF
>TRBD1|TRBV7-9|TRBJ1-2|-
TGTGCCAGCAGAGGGGACAGGGGGGGAACGTTTGGCTACACCTTC
CASRGDRGGTFGYTF
>-|TRBV4-3|TRBJ2-7|-
TGCGCCAGCAGCCAGGACAGATCCTACGAGCAGTACTTC
CASSQDRSYEQYF
>TRBD1|TRBV7-2|TRBJ1-1|-
TGTGCCAGCAGCACTCAATATACGGGACAGGTTAATCCCGAAGCTTTCTTT
CASSTQYTGQVNPEAFF
>-|TRBV5-8|TRBJ1-5|-
TGTGCCAGCAGCTTTCGGGGGAATCAGCCCCAGCATTTT
CASSFRGNQPQHF